The next 22 T cell receptor beta chains were all read from a single sample in a study of blood T cell repertoires in COVID-19. This table comes from immunoSEQ multiplex PCR, and its TCRdb copy is limited to in-frame clones, with some not included. The data show a few hundred thousand clones, 80% to 90% seen once. Sequenced sample: peripheral blood. These receptors originate from a man aged 50 to 59 who had recovered from COVID-19.

This chain links TRBV4-2 with TRBJ2-1, with TRBD2 matching over 9 bases. Germline V lookup: CDR1 LGHNA, CDR2 YNFKEQ. This CDR3 spans 16 amino acids. V shed 1 base and J 4 bases; nucleotides not matched to a gene: 5. CDR3 sequence reads: CASSQVSSGGYNEQFF. In nucleotides, the CDR3 is TGTGCCAGCAGCCAAGTAAGTAGCGGGGGATACAATGAGCAGTTCTTC.

The chain joins TRBV18 to TRBJ2-1; a weak D match, TRBD2 (6 bases). The CDR3 covers 13 residues. The germline V and J ends were trimmed by 3 bases and 5 bases, with 8 bases remaining between them. CDR1 and CDR2 from the germline V gene are KGHSH and LQKENI. The CDR3 nucleotides are TGTGCCAGCTCACCGCAGCGGGACAATGAGCAGTTCTTC. This gives the protein CASSPQRDNEQFF.

V usage is TRBV7-9 and J usage is TRBJ2-5; 7 nucleotides line up with TRBD1. This CDR3 is 14 amino acids long. V trimming: 4 bases; J trimming: 8 bases; junction bases outside the gene matches: 10. Germline V CDR1 and CDR2: SEHNR, FQNEAQ (reference sequence). The CDR3, as DNA: TGTGCCAGCAGCTCTGACAGGGAAAGTTTAACCCAGTACTTC. Translating gives CASSSDRESLTQYF.

The chain has TRBV19 and TRBJ1-5; no clear D gene. V was shortened by 1 base and J by 3 bases, with 4 bases between the two germline ends. The CDR3 spans 13 residues. CDR1 is LNHDA and CDR2 is SQIVND in the germline V gene (reference sequence). The CDR3 DNA is TGTGCCAGTAGTATAGTCATCAATCAGCCCCAGCATTTT. It is translated as CASSIVINQPQHF.

The rearrangement joins TRBV30 to TRBJ2-1, with TRBD2 matching 16 bases. This CDR3 comprises 14 residues. After removal of 5 bases from V and 10 bases from J, the junction contained 5 bases not matched to a gene. CDR1 GTSNPN and CDR2 SVGIG come from the germline V gene (reference sequence). CDR3 region: CAWGTSGRAGEQFF. The DNA for the CDR3 is TGTGCCTGGGGGACTAGCGGGAGGGCAGGGGAGCAGTTCTTC.

This clone showed up just once. The rearrangement joins TRBV7-2 to TRBJ2-2; 12 bases line up with TRBD2. Germline assignment: CDR1 SGHTA and CDR2 FQGNSA. Trimming removed 1 base from V and 7 bases from J; junction bases left unmatched: 10. The CDR3 extends over 18 amino acids. The CDR3 DNA is TGTGCCAGCAGCTTAGTGGCTAGCGGGAGGGCCCTCGGCGGGGAGCTGTTTTTT. This translates into CASSLVASGRALGGELFF. The full variable domain, with the rest looked up from reference TRBV7-2 and TRBJ2-2, is GAGVSQSPSNKVTEKGKDVELRCDPISGHTALYWYRQSLGQGLEFLIYFQGNSAPDKSGLPSDRFSAERTGGSVSTLTIQRTQQEDSAVYLCASSLVASGRALGGELFFGEGSRLTVL.

The J gene is TRBJ2-3, the V gene TRBV2, with 9 positions matching TRBD2. CDR1 and CDR2 (germline): SNHLY, FYNNEI. This CDR3 contains 17 residues. After removal of 4 bases from V and 4 bases from J, the junction contained 12 bases not matched to a gene. CDR3 in amino acids: CASSVTSSGIVPDTQYF. Here the CDR3 DNA reads TGTGCCAGCAGTGTAACATCTAGCGGGATAGTTCCAGATACGCAGTATTTT.

The chain has TRBV28 and TRBJ1-1; D perhaps matches TRBD1 (6 bases). The germline V gene has CDR1 MDHEN and CDR2 SYDVKM. The CDR3 sequence is 15 residues long. Deletions cut 5 bases from V and 0 bases from J, with 13 bases between. The CDR3 region is CASSPGTWMNTEAFF. The CDR3 region has the DNA TGTGCCAGCAGTCCAGGGACATGGATGAACACTGAAGCTTTCTTT.

The chain links TRBV29-1 to TRBJ2-1; TRBD2 aligns across 7 bases. The CDR3 runs 14 residues. Germline CDR1 and CDR2: SQVTM and ANQGSEA. V was pared by 6 bases and J by 8 bases, with 13 bases of the junction left unmatched. CDR3 region: CSVQRGGPGDEQFF. CDR3 in DNA: TGCAGCGTCCAAAGGGGAGGGCCGGGAGATGAGCAGTTCTTC.

This clone has just a few counts. CDR3 coding DNA: TGCGCCAGCAGCCAAGGCCTCGACAGGGGCGGGCGCGAAAAACTGTTTTTT. Translating gives CASSQGLDRGGREKLFF. This chain joins TRBV4-1 and TRBJ1-4; 8 nucleotides match TRBD1. J was trimmed by 8 bases and V by 1 base; bases with no gene match: 12. Germline CDR1 and CDR2: MGHRA and YSYEKL. The CDR3 is made up of 17 amino acids.

This chain connects TRBV2 to TRBJ2-2, with D unresolved. Germline V gives CDR1 SNHLY, CDR2 FYNNEI. The CDR3 is 14 residues long. Trimming took off 1 base at V and 7 bases at J, with 10 bases between the two ends. CDR3 region: CASSEDSVGGELFF. As DNA, the CDR3 is TGTGCCAGCAGTGAAGATAGTGTCGGCGGGGAGCTGTTTTTT.

This chain links TRBV5-1 with TRBJ2-1, with TRBD2 matching 9 bases. J lost 6 bases, V lost 4 bases, and 11 bases had no gene match. The CDR3 has 16 amino acids. The germline V gene has CDR1 SGHRS and CDR2 YFSETQ. The CDR3 region is CASSHSSGSRVNEQFF. Written as DNA, the CDR3 is TGCGCCAGCAGCCATAGTAGCGGGAGCCGCGTCAATGAGCAGTTCTTC.

This rearrangement joins TRBV7-8 to TRBJ2-7, with D perhaps TRBD2 (6 bases). Trimming took 5 bases from V and 6 from J, leaving 14 bases between them. CDR3 length: 13 amino acids. Germline CDR1 and CDR2: SGHVS and FQNEAQ. DNA for the CDR3: TGTGCCAGCAGCGCCCGACTAGTTCTCGAGCAGTACTTC. Amino acids: CASSARLVLEQYF.

The CDR3 sequence is CASSQDTSGFYNEQFF. The CDR3 nucleotides read TGTGCCAGCAGCCAAGATACTAGCGGATTTTACAATGAGCAGTTCTTC. The chain is built from TRBV4-2 and TRBJ2-1; 8 nucleotides match TRBD2. CDR3 size: 16 residues. Germline assignment: CDR1 LGHNA and CDR2 YNFKEQ. V lost 0 bases to trimming and J lost 4 bases; unmatched junction nucleotides: 5.

CDR3 DNA: TGTGCCAGCAGCGCGGGTACTAGCGGGTACACCGGGGAGCTGTTTTTT. This sequence encodes CASSAGTSGYTGELFF. The rearrangement uses TRBV9 and TRBJ2-2; TRBD2 matches 9 bases. Looked up from germline, CDR1 is SGDLS and CDR2 is YYNGEE. There are 16 residues in the CDR3. The J segment lost 3 bases and the V segment lost 3 bases, leaving 6 bases of the junction unmatched.

The chain combines TRBV19 with TRBJ2-5, with D possibly TRBD1 on 6 matching bases. V lost 5 bases to trimming and J lost 5 bases, with 18 bases between them. The germline V gene has CDR1 LNHDA and CDR2 SQIVND (reference sequence). The CDR3 is 15 residues long. The CDR3 DNA follows: TGTGCCAGTAGTCCGCGGTCCAGGGGCCGGGAGACCCAGTACTTC. This gives the protein CASSPRSRGRETQYF.

The V call is TRBV27, the J call TRBJ1-5; D is possibly TRBD1 (5 bases). With 6 bases removed from V and 1 base from J, the gap between germline ends came to 16 bases. CDR1 is MNHEY and CDR2 is SMNVEV in the germline V gene (reference sequence). The CDR3 spans 16 residues. The CDR3 nucleotides are TGTGCCAGCAGCCCGACAGTGACGAGAAGCAATCAGCCCCAGCATTTT. As protein: CASSPTVTRSNQPQHF.

The chain recombines TRBV7-9 with TRBJ2-2, with D possibly TRBD1 on 5 matching bases. Deletions cut 2 bases from V and 0 bases from J, with 10 bases between. The CDR3 runs 16 residues. Per germline, CDR1 SEHNR and CDR2 FQNEAQ (reference sequence). This CDR3 reads CASSLLQVANTGELFF. CDR3 nucleotides: TGTGCCAGCAGCTTATTACAGGTCGCGAACACCGGGGAGCTGTTTTTT.

On this clone: The same CDR3 also results from other DNA sequences found in this sample. CDR3 residues: CASSYSGTGVEKLFF. The CDR3 DNA sequence: TGTGCCAGCAGTTACTCGGGGACAGGGGTTGAAAAACTGTTTTTT. The chain uses TRBV6-5 and TRBJ1-4; TRBD1 matches at 10 bases. This CDR3 is built from 15 residues. CDR1 is MNHEY, CDR2 SVGAGI, per germline. The J segment lost 7 bases and the V segment lost 0 bases, leaving 2 bases of the junction unmatched.

J is TRBJ1-6 and V is TRBV28, with D unclear. The CDR3 runs 12 residues. Between the trimmed V and J ends, which lost 3 bases and 9 bases, there was a span of 6 bases. Germline loops: CDR1 MDHEN, CDR2 SYDVKM. The DNA of the CDR3 is TGTGCCAGCAGTTTTCTTTCTTCACCCCTCCACTTT. Amino acids: CASSFLSSPLHF.

The chain uses TRBV18 and TRBJ1-2; tentative D call: TRBD1 (5 bases). CDR1 and CDR2 from the germline V gene are KGHSH and LQKENI. The V end was cut by 6 bases, the J end by 2 bases, with 10 bases between. This CDR3 contains 13 residues. In nucleotides, the CDR3 is TGTGCCAGCTCGCCGACAGAAAACTATGGCTACACCTTC. Its protein product is CASSPTENYGYTF.

This rearrangement joins TRBV6-1 to TRBJ2-3; no clear D gene. There are 16 residues in the CDR3. The ends were cut back, 1 base at V and 2 bases at J, with 13 bases in the middle. Germline V gene lookup returns CDR1 MNHNS and CDR2 SASEGT. CDR3 nucleotide sequence: TGTGCCAGCAGTGAAGAAGGAGTGAGGCCCACAGATACGCAGTATTTT. This codes for CASSEEGVRPTDTQYF.